Listed below are T cell receptor beta chains from one sample, sequenced in a study of blood T cell repertoires in COVID-19. The repertoire was sequenced with immunoSEQ multiplex PCR; TCRdb's copy has only in-frame clones and lacks some. Of around 130,000 clones in the sample, 70% to 85% were seen once. Sequenced sample: peripheral blood. Receptors originate from a woman aged 55-69 years with acute or convalescent COVID-19. Each CDR3 is given without its conserved first and last residue. A D gene is named only where the DNA matches it firmly. Clone size is stated in some rows and not others, as once, few, many or a class when expanded.

TRBJ1-1	NA	TRBV6-5	TRBD1	ASRLDRAAGTEAF
TRBJ1-2	few	TRBV12-3/TRBV12-4	NA	ASSLWGEGYT
TRBJ1-6	NA	TRBV5-1	NA	ASSLTGALEDSPLH
TRBJ1-2	NA	TRBV12-5	NA	ASGSSPGNYGYT
TRBJ1-2	NA	TRBV19	TRBD1	ASSIDREVWGYT
TRBJ1-2	NA	TRBV7-2	TRBD1	ASSLPGTGRSRDYGYT
TRBJ1-1	few	TRBV7-8	NA	ASRGPGGTTEAF
TRBJ1-5	few	TRBV28	NA	ASSSSPAGSDQPQH
TRBJ1-1	NA	TRBV6-5	NA	ASRPQPGNTEAF
TRBJ2-1	NA	TRBV27	NA	ASSLSSTSTEQF
TRBJ1-6	NA	TRBV11-2	TRBD1	ASSRQTGRSSPLH
TRBJ1-2	NA	TRBV29-1	NA	SVLPPEALYGYT
TRBJ1-1	NA	TRBV7-9	NA	ASSLDQGFTEAF
TRBJ2-5	NA	TRBV11-2	NA	ASSSQGGTETQY
TRBJ1-2	NA	TRBV6-5	TRBD1	ASTVMPRGYGYT
TRBJ1-2	NA	TRBV19	NA	ASSSHSAYGYT
TRBJ2-2	NA	TRBV15	NA	ATSRDQAGELF
TRBJ2-1	NA	TRBV24-1	TRBD1	ATSDRGRWGEQF
TRBJ1-1	NA	TRBV5-5	TRBD1	ASHRGQLGGTEAF
TRBJ1-2	NA	TRBV18	TRBD1	ASSRAGTGGGYT
TRBJ1-4	NA	TRBV30	TRBD1	AWSQGARVGEKLF
TRBJ1-1	NA	TRBV6-5	TRBD1	ASSRGQRNTEAF
TRBJ2-7	NA	TRBV21-1	NA	ARDKRGRTPYEQY
TRBJ1-3	NA	TRBV10-3	NA	ATSRSSGREGNTIY
TRBJ1-1	NA	TRBV7-6	NA	ASSLGQLGLTNTEAF
TRBJ1-1	NA	TRBV3-1/TRBV3-2	TRBD1	ASSQGDRGKTEAF
TRBJ1-1	NA	TRBV7-9	NA	ASSLDSREYTEAF
TRBJ2-1	NA	TRBV5-4	NA	ASSFGSWSDEQF
TRBJ1-5	NA	TRBV5-1	NA	ASSLGESSNQPQH
TRBJ1-2	NA	TRBV19	TRBD1	ASSGQGATIYGYT
TRBJ1-4	NA	TRBV6-5	NA	ASCPRTFEKLF
TRBJ1-5	NA	TRBV30	TRBD1	AWTGQNNQPQH
TRBJ1-2	NA	TRBV2	NA	ASSEGSYEGYGYT
TRBJ1-6	once	TRBV6-4	TRBD1	ASSERDSNSPLH
TRBJ1-1	once	TRBV10-3	NA	AISESPISIIGSGNTEAF
TRBJ2-3	NA	TRBV7-9	TRBD2	ASSRTSGGYTDTQY
TRBJ1-1	NA	TRBV2	NA	ASSEAAAGAF
TRBJ1-2	NA	TRBV4-2	NA	ASSQGMDSLVYGYT
TRBJ1-2	NA	TRBV4-1	NA	ASSQGTGNYGYT
TRBJ2-2	NA	TRBV7-3	TRBD1	ASSRTGEWTGELF
TRBJ1-2	NA	TRBV12-3/TRBV12-4	NA	ASSQDSLYGYT
TRBJ2-3	NA	TRBV3-1/TRBV3-2	TRBD2	ASSQGLAATDTQY
TRBJ1-2	NA	TRBV5-5	NA	ASRRDTSYGYT
TRBJ1-2	NA	TRBV28	NA	ASRIPVDYGYT
TRBJ1-3	NA	TRBV6-6	TRBD1	ASSPGRGPGNTIY
TRBJ2-7	NA	TRBV29-1	NA	SVSTGPGEQY
TRBJ2-2	NA	TRBV5-1	TRBD1	ASSPDRGGHTGELF
TRBJ2-5	NA	TRBV5-6	TRBD2	ASSPLLGLAGGETQY
TRBJ2-7	once	TRBV5-1	NA	ASSLVPGVTAYEQY
TRBJ1-1	few	TRBV18	NA	ASSLDQGRNTEAF
TRBJ2-3	NA	TRBV7-3	NA	ASGEGGSTDTQY
TRBJ2-3	few	TRBV5-1	TRBD2	ASSLSGGTDTQY
TRBJ1-6	NA	TRBV2	NA	ASSAVGTGINSPLH
TRBJ1-1	NA	TRBV6-5	TRBD1	ASRVRDRGGGKAF
TRBJ2-7	once	TRBV14	TRBD1	ASSQVLRTGRSYEQY
TRBJ1-1	NA	TRBV5-4	NA	ASSLKGGVGTEAF
TRBJ2-1	NA	TRBV5-4	NA	ASSLRTSSYNEQF